Detailed here is one TCR beta chain. Its antigen is not yet known. No much larger clonotype is one base removed from it; base qualities were not supplied. Genomic DNA was isolated from the sorted cells so that the TCRbeta CDR3 region could be sequenced. The immunoSEQ Assay was used to sequence the TCRbeta CDR3 regions. The table comes from immuneACCESS by way of TCRdb, which keeps in-frame sequences with V and J called. Part of the clones is missing from these tables; in studies checked, under half for an unresolved V gene and the rest for unknown reasons. This sample comprises some 72,000 clones, 92% of them detected only once. Approximately 0.5% of the sample lies in the top ten. CDR1 SGHAT and CDR2 FQNNGV were looked up in the germline V gene. The CDR3 starts with the cysteine, ends with the phenylalanine, and has 15 residues. Only the CDR3 region is kept as DNA, spanning 45 bases read in frame from base 1. The junction shows trimming of 5 bases on V and 5 bases on J, plus 18 bases between the germline ends.

The trial excluded patients who had a history of autoimmune disease or were on systemic immunosuppression. Peripheral blood for TCR sequencing was collected from all dose cohorts at baseline, on cycle 4 day 1, and on cycle 7 day 1. The samples were drawn from a first-in-human, open-label, multicenter phase I dose-escalation trial of ivuxolimab. Adults with locally advanced or metastatic melanoma, renal cell, hepatocellular, or head and neck squamous cell carcinoma were enrolled in the trial. Before TCR sequencing, CD4+ T cells and CD8+ T cells were sorted from peripheral blood as separate populations. This sample was taken from a study of OX40 agonist ivuxolimab in advanced cancers. In the study overall: Ivuxolimab, which targeted the costimulatory receptor OX40 (CD134), was an agonistic, fully human IgG2 monoclonal antibody. Intravenous ivuxolimab was administered to patients every 2 weeks at six dose levels: 0.01, 0.1, 0.3, 1.5, 3 and 10 mg/kg. Of the roughly 51 dose-escalation patients, hepatocellular carcinoma was present in around 19, melanoma in around 15, renal cell carcinoma in 9 and head and neck cancer in 9. In the dose-escalation cohort, 65% to 90% of patients were male, and the mean age was approximately 60 years, with a range of roughly 23 to 85. Patients were allowed to have had prior anti-PD-1, anti-PD-L1 or anti-CTLA-4 therapy, and 40% to 45% of the dose-escalation patients had previously received checkpoint inhibitors. Partial responses occurred in three dose-escalation patients: two with cutaneous melanoma and one with hepatocellular carcinoma. The point of sequencing TCRbeta in the periphery was to test whether ivuxolimab changed TCR sequence diversity and drove clonal T-cell expansion. The paper covers the monotherapy dose-escalation part of the phase I ivuxolimab trial, which included N = 52 patients. On the study overall, not on this receptor specifically: Low levels of normalized T-cell clonal expansion were also seen in some nonresponding patients. Partial responders in the 0.1-3.0 mg/kg groups had among the lowest normalized peripheral clonal expansion, especially among CD8+ T cells. On average, CD8+ T cells showed more expanded clones than CD4+ T cells after ivuxolimab. The antigen specificity of the clonally expanded peripheral T cells was not determined. Clonal expansion of both CD4+ and CD8+ blood T cells was observed from baseline to week 6 at doses 0.1 to 3.0 mg/kg.

Sequencing was performed on CD4+ or CD8+ T cells sorted from blood, taken in a trial of the OX40 agonist ivuxolimab. This clonotype was sampled from an adult with an advanced solid tumor such as melanoma, head and neck, liver or kidney cancer. The chain links TRBV11-2 with TRBJ2-5; the D gene is possibly TRBD2, with 5 bases matching. The DNA is as follows: TGTGCCAGCAGCCCCCGGGGTTGGCCCCCGGAGACCCAGTACTTC. Its translation is CASSPRGWPPETQYF.